The 10 T cell receptor beta chains presented below share a single source sample, sequenced in a study of T cells in narcolepsy. The repertoire was sequenced with immunoSEQ multiplex PCR; TCRdb's copy has only in-frame clones and lacks some. The repertoire holds approximately 35,000 clones, roughly 87% seen once, with approximately 0.8% in the top ten. Sequenced material: CD45RA- memory CD4+ T cells from PBMCs. These receptors were obtained from a human donor with narcolepsy.

The CDR3 loop reads CASSQASTGGTEAFF. The CDR3, as DNA: TGTGCCAGCAGCCAAGCATCCACAGGGGGCACTGAAGCTTTCTTT. The gene calls are TRBV4-2 and TRBJ1-1, with TRBD1 matching over 8 bases. The CDR3 is made up of 15 amino acids. J lost 4 bases, V lost 1 base, and 5 bases had no gene match. CDR1 and CDR2 (germline): LGHNA, YNFKEQ.

This clone was counted between two and nine times. The rearrangement uses TRBV7-2 and TRBJ1-4; D perhaps matches TRBD1 (5 bases). This CDR3 region has 15 residues. V lost 1 base and J 8 bases, leaving 14 bases between the germline ends. Germline V gene lookup returns CDR1 SGHTA and CDR2 FQGNSA. In nucleotides, the CDR3 is TGTGCCAGCAGCTTAGTTTACAGGCCAGGGGAAAAACTGTTTTTT. Protein: CASSLVYRPGEKLFF.

V usage is TRBV23-1 and J usage is TRBJ2-6; D is unclear. TRBV23-1 is known as an ORF, though its function is uncertain. The CDR3 consists of 17 residues. V was trimmed by 6 bases and J by 0 bases, leaving 15 bases between them. The CDR3 loop reads CASSPRQATSGANVLTF. The CDR3 nucleotides read TGCGCCAGCAGCCCTCGCCAGGCTACCTCTGGGGCCAACGTCCTGACTTTC.

V is TRBV6-5 and J is TRBJ1-2; possibly TRBD1 for D (5 bases). Trimming stripped 6 bases from V and 8 bases from J, with 13 bases between. The CDR3 is 12 amino acids. From germline, CDR1 is MNHEY and CDR2 SVGAGI. CDR3 in amino acids: CASSPKGTGYTF. The DNA for the CDR3 is TGTGCCAGCAGCCCAAAAGGGACCGGCTACACCTTC.

In this sample, this clone turned up a few times. The chain is built from TRBV27 and TRBJ1-3; D gene ambiguous. The CDR3 is 14 residues long. V was trimmed by 6 bases and J by 1 base, leaving 10 bases between them. CDR1 and CDR2 from the germline V gene are MNHEY and SMNVEV (reference sequence). CDR3 DNA: TGTGCCAGCAGCATAACCTATTCTGGAAACACCATATATTTT. It specifies CASSITYSGNTIYF.

About this clone itself: This same CDR3 is encoded by further DNA sequences in the sample. The rearrangement links TRBV28 to TRBJ2-2, with D possibly being TRBD1 (6 bases). Trimming cost V 11 bases and J 4 bases, with 17 bases left between them. The CDR3 contains 14 residues. Germline CDR1 MDHEN, CDR2 SYDVKM. The CDR3 region is CAGGAQGSTGELFF. The CDR3 DNA reads as TGTGCCGGTGGGGCCCAGGGGTCCACCGGGGAGCTGTTTTTT.

This chain connects TRBV28 to TRBJ1-4; 9 bases align to TRBD1. The ends lost 2 bases at V and 8 bases at J; junction bases unmatched: 12. CDR1 MDHEN and CDR2 SYDVKM come from the germline V gene. This CDR3 has 17 residues. The CDR3 here is CASSLDRGSWGGEKLFF. For the CDR3, the DNA is TGTGCCAGCAGTTTAGACAGGGGGTCATGGGGTGGAGAAAAACTGTTTTTT.

This rearrangement joins TRBV5-1 to TRBJ2-7; D might be TRBD1 (5 bases). CDR1 is SGHRS and CDR2 is YFSETQ in the germline V gene. V dropped 1 base and J dropped 6 bases, with 11 bases sitting between them. The CDR3 covers 13 residues. The CDR3 here is CASSLNRLSEQYF. CDR3 DNA: TGCGCCAGCAGCTTGAACAGGCTGAGCGAGCAGTACTTC.

This clone was found once. The chain uses TRBV28 and TRBJ1-3; TRBD1 aligns across 7 bases. Trimming cost V 2 bases and J 1 base; bases outside gene matches: 8. Germline V gene data show CDR1 as MDHEN and CDR2 as SYDVKM. CDR3 length: 17 amino acids. CDR3 bases: TGTGCCAGCAGTTTAGCCTTGGGCAGGGGGTCTGGAAACACCATATATTTT. This gives the protein CASSLALGRGSGNTIYF.

The chain uses TRBV30 and TRBJ2-7, with 9 nucleotides matching TRBD2. Unmatched junction bases numbered 12, after V lost 0 bases and J lost 3 bases. CDR1 and CDR2 from the germline V gene are GTSNPN and SVGIG (reference sequence). There are 17 residues in the CDR3. CDR3: CAWSVRGSGSYGYEQYF. The CDR3 coding sequence is TGTGCCTGGAGTGTACGTGGTAGCGGGAGTTATGGCTACGAGCAGTACTTC.